This entry is about one T cell receptor (beta chain). Its cognate antigen is unknown. This specimen belongs to a study of cytomegalovirus exposure and HLA in healthy donors. Overall study context: The same platform used for the 666 first-cohort repertoires was also used for the 120 validation repertoires, as a later analysis reported.

The protocol was immunoSEQ multiplex PCR, while the TCRdb copy is restricted to in-frame clones and leaves out a portion. The sample holds some 250,000 clones, about nine tenths seen once. Regarding the study as a whole: The study designated 150 to 200 TCR beta chains cytomegalovirus-associated.

Germline CDR1 SGHDT, CDR2 YYEEEE. CDR3 size: 12 residues. The germline V and J ends were trimmed by 4 bases and 4 bases, with 8 bases remaining between them. The TCR was taken from a woman aged 25 to 39 in good health and CMV-seronegative. The chain has TRBV5-6 and TRBJ2-5; D may correspond to TRBD1 or TRBD2 (5 bases each). The sample consisted of PBMCs. Written as DNA, the CDR3 is TGTGCCAGCAGCGGGGACGGAGAGACCCAGTACTTC. This sequence encodes CASSGDGETQYF.